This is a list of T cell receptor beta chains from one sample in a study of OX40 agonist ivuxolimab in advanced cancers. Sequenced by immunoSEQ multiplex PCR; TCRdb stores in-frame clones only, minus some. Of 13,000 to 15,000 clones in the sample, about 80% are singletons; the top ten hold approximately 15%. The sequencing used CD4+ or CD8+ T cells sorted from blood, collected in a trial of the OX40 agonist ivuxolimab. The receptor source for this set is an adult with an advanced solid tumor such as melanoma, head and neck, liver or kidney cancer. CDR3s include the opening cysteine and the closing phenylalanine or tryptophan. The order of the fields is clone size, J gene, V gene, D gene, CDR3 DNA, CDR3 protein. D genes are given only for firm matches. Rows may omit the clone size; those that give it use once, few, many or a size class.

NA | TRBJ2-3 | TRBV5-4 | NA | TGTGCCAGCAGCTTTTATGCAGATACGCAGTATTTT | CASSFYADTQYF
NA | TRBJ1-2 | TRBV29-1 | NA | TGCAGCGTTGATAAATGGGACACAGCTAACTATGGCTACACCTTC | CSVDKWDTANYGYTF
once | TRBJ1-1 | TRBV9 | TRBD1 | TGTGCCAGCAGCTCGACAGGGGGCTCTGAAGCTTTCTTT | CASSSTGGSEAFF
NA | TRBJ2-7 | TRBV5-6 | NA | TGTGCCAGCAGCTTGGGTCCCGGGATAAGGGACGAGCAGTACTTC | CASSLGPGIRDEQYF
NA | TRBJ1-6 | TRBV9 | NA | TGTGCCAGCAGCGTAGAAGGTTCACCCCTCCACTTT | CASSVEGSPLHF
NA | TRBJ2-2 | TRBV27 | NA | TGTGCCAGCAGTTCTGGAGTGACCGGGGAGCTGTTTTTT | CASSSGVTGELFF
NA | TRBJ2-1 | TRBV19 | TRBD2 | TGTGCCAGTAGTCTAAGCGGGGGTCCCTTCAATGAGCAGTTCTTC | CASSLSGGPFNEQFF
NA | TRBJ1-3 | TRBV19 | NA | TGTGCCAGTTCACACCAGTCCTACTCTGGAAACACCATATATTTT | CASSHQSYSGNTIYF
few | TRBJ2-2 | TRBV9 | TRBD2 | TGTGCCAGCAGCGCAACTCCCGGAGCGGGGGGGCACACCGGGGAGCTGTTTTTT | CASSATPGAGGHTGELFF
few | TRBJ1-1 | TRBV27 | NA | TGTGCCAGCAGTTTATCACTGTTCTCTGGGACTGAAGCTTTCTTT | CASSLSLFSGTEAFF
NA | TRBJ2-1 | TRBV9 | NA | TGTGCCAGCAGCGTAGCAGGTCATCGGAGCTACAATGAGCAGTTCTTC | CASSVAGHRSYNEQFF
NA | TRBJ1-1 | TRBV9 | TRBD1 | TGTGCCAGCTCTACAGGGGGCAGTGAAGCTTTCTTT | CASSTGGSEAFF
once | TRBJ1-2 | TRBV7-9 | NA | TGTGCCAGCAGATCGTTCAGGGGATCTAACTATGGCTACACCTTC | CASRSFRGSNYGYTF
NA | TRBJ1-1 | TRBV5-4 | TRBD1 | TGTGCCAGCAGCGGTGACAGGGGGAACACTGAAGCTTTCTTT | CASSGDRGNTEAFF
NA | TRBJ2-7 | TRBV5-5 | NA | TGTGCCAGCAGCAATGCCGGGAGCTACGAGCAGTACTTC | CASSNAGSYEQYF
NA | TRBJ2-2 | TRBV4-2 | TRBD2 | TGTGCCAGCAGCCCTTTAGCGGGGGGACCGGCCGGGGAGCTGTTTTTT | CASSPLAGGPAGELFF
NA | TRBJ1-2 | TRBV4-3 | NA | TGCGCCAGCAGCCAGGACAGACCCTATGGCTACACCTTC | CASSQDRPYGYTF
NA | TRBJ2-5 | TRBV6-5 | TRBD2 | TGTGCCAGCAGTCCCGGACTAGCGGGGGTGCCCCAGTACTTC | CASSPGLAGVPQYF
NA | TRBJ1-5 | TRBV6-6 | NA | TGTGCCAGCAGTTACTATCTCCATCAGCCCCAGCATTTT | CASSYYLHQPQHF
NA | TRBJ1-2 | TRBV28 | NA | TGTGCCAGCAGCCTTCCCCTTGACCGCGATTTCTATGGCTACACCTTC | CASSLPLDRDFYGYTF
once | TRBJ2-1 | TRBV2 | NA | TGTGCCAGCAGTTCCCTAGCGAGGAATGAGCAGTTCTTC | CASSSLARNEQFF
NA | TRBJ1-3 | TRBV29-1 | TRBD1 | TGCAGCGTCAGACAGGGGTCTGGAAACACCATATATTTT | CSVRQGSGNTIYF
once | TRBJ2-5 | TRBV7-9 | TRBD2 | TGTGCCAGCAGCCAAAGCGGGGCGGGGGAGACCCAGTACTTC | CASSQSGAGETQYF
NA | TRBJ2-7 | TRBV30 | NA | TGTGCCTGGACCGCAGGGTTCTCCTACGAGCAGTACTTC | CAWTAGFSYEQYF
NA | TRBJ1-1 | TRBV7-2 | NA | TGTGCCAGCAGCTACCGGGACCGGTCGATGGAAGCTTTCTTT | CASSYRDRSMEAFF
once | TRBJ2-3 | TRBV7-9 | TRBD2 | TGTGCCAGCAGCCCGAGACTAGCGGGGAGCTTCCCTAGCACAGATACGCAGTATTTT | CASSPRLAGSFPSTDTQYF
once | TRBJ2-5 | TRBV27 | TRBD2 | TGTGCCAGCAGTCCTCTGGGGCAGGGAGGGGAGACCCAGTACTTC | CASSPLGQGGETQYF
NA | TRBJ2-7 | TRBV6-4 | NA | TGTGCCAGCAGTGGTGGCCTTCACACAGGGCTGGGGCAGTACTTC | CASSGGLHTGLGQYF
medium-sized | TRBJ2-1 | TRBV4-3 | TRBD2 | TGCGCCAGCAGCCAAAGTTTAGCGGGGGATTACAATGAGCAGTTCTTC | CASSQSLAGDYNEQFF
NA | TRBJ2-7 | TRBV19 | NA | TGTGCCAGTTGCCGGGGACACGGCTACGAGCAGTACTTC | CASCRGHGYEQYF
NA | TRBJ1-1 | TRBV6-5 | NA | TGTGCCAGCAGTTACTCGGCAGGGGCTGAAGCTTTCTTT | CASSYSAGAEAFF
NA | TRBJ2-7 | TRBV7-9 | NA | TGTGCCAGCAGCTTAGCTGGGACTGGGCTTACATACGAGCAGTACTTC | CASSLAGTGLTYEQYF
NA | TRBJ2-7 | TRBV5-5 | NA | TGTGCCAGCAGCTTGGGTCAGGTCTACGAGCAGTACTTC | CASSLGQVYEQYF
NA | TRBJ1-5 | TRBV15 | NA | TGTGCCACCAGCAGAGATCGGGGGATTAGTCAGCCCCAGCATTTT | CATSRDRGISQPQHF
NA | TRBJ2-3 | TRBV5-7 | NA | TGTGCCAGCGTGGGGACGGGAGATACGCAGTATTTT | CASVGTGDTQYF
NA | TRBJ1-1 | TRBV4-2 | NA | TGTGCCAGCAAGGGGTCCACAATGAACACTGAAGCTTTCTTT | CASKGSTMNTEAFF
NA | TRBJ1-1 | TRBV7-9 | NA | TGTGCCAGCAGCTTAGCCAGGGAGGTCACTGAAGCTTTCTTT | CASSLAREVTEAFF
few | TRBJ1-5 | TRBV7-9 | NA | TGTGCCAGCAGTTTAGGAGGCGGTAGGGGATCAGGCAATCAGCCCCAGCATTTT | CASSLGGGRGSGNQPQHF
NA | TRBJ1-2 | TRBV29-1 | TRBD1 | TGCAGCGTTGAACAGGGGGACGGCTACACCTTC | CSVEQGDGYTF
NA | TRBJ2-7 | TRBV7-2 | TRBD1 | TGTGCCAGCGGCCCGGGACAGGGAGCCTACGAGCAGTACTTC | CASGPGQGAYEQYF
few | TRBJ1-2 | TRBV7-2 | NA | TGTGCCAGCAGCTTCGGGACGGGAGACGTCTATGGCTACACCTTC | CASSFGTGDVYGYTF
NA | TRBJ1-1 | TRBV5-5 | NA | TGTGCCAGCAGCTTGGGGGTCCTAACGAACACTGAAGCTTTCTTT | CASSLGVLTNTEAFF
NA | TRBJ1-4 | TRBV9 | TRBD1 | TGTGCCAGCAGCGGTCCAGGGGGCCATGAAAAACTGTTTTTT | CASSGPGGHEKLFF
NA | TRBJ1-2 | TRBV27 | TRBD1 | TGTGCCAGCAGTAGGGGGCATTATGGCTACACCTTC | CASSRGHYGYTF
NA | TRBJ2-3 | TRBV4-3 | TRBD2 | TGCGCCAGCAGCCAAGGTGTACTAGCGGGGCGCCGTAGCACAGATACGCAGTATTTT | CASSQGVLAGRRSTDTQYF
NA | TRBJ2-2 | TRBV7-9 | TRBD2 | TGTGCCAGCAGCTTATCCCCCCTAGCGGGGGTGGCGACCGGGGAGCTGTTTTTT | CASSLSPLAGVATGELFF
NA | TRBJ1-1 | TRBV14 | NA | TGTGCCAGCAGCCAAGTCGGTGGTGGTACTGAAGCTTTCTTT | CASSQVGGGTEAFF
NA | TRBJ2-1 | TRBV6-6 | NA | TGTGCCAGCAGTTACCGGGCCTTTGGGCCCAATGAGCAGTTCTTC | CASSYRAFGPNEQFF
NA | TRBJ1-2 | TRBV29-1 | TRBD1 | TGCAGCGTTGAAGACAAGGACAGGGAGGTAAATGGCTACACCTTC | CSVEDKDREVNGYTF
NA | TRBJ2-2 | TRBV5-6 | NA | TGTGCCAGCAGCTTGGGGGCCACCGGGGAGCTGTTTTTT | CASSLGATGELFF